Below, 19 T cell receptor beta chains from the same sample are listed, as sequenced in a study of blood T cell repertoires in COVID-19. Profiled with immunoSEQ multiplex PCR; TCRdb holds only in-frame clones, not every one. The sample records 200,000 to 250,000 clones, 80% to 90% being singletons. Sequenced sample: peripheral blood. These receptors were taken from a woman aged 45-65 years with acute or convalescent COVID-19.

The V gene is TRBV10-1, the J gene TRBJ2-3, with D possibly being TRBD2 (5 bases). The germline V gene encodes CDR1 WNHNN and CDR2 SYGVQD (reference sequence). This CDR3 has 11 amino acids. Trimming took 8 bases from V and 5 from J, leaving 8 bases between them. The CDR3 bases are TGCGCCAGCGGGAGAGGAGATACGCAGTATTTT. Translating gives CASGRGDTQYF.

The J gene is TRBJ1-1, the V gene TRBV12-3 or TRBV12-4, with 7 positions matching TRBD1. Trimming removed 6 bases from V and 8 bases from J; junction bases left unmatched: 9. The length of the CDR3 is 13 residues. For the CDR3, the DNA is TGTGCCAGCAGCCTACAGGGGTTACTAGAAGCTTTCTTT. This encodes CASSLQGLLEAFF.

The V call is TRBV3-1 (or the pseudogene TRBV3-2), the J call TRBJ1-1, with D perhaps TRBD1 (5 bases). CDR3 size: 18 residues. Trimming pared 0 bases from V and 0 bases from J, leaving 17 bases between. Germline V lookup: CDR1 LGHDT, CDR2 YNNKEL (reference sequence). The CDR3: CASSQDRRPSGVNTEAFF. The CDR3 bases are TGTGCCAGCAGCCAAGATCGGCGGCCCTCGGGGGTGAACACTGAAGCTTTCTTT.

The gene calls are TRBV28 and TRBJ2-1, with 8 bases aligning to TRBD2. The length of the CDR3 is 17 residues. The V gene end was trimmed by 0 bases and the J gene end by 0 bases; junction bases not matched to a gene: 4. CDR1 MDHEN and CDR2 SYDVKM come from the germline V gene. The CDR3 sequence: CASSLWGTSSSYNEQFF. The CDR3 nucleotides are TGTGCCAGCAGTTTATGGGGGACTAGTAGCTCCTACAATGAGCAGTTCTTC. Together with reference TRBV28 and TRBJ2-1, the CDR3 gives the full variable domain: DVKVTQSSRYLVKRTGEKVFLECVQDMDHENMFWYRQDPGLGLRLIYFSYDVKMKEKGDIPEGYSVSREKKERFSLILESASTNQTSMYLCASSLWGTSSSYNEQFFGPGTRLTVL.

DNA for the CDR3: TGTGCCAGCAGCTCTAACAGGGGCCCCGGGTACACCGGGGAGCTGTTTTTT. Translated, it gives CASSSNRGPGYTGELFF. The V and J genes are TRBV5-4 and TRBJ2-2, with 7 bases that match TRBD1. The CDR3 contains 17 residues. V was clipped by 3 bases and J by 3 bases; unmatched bases: 11. CDR1 SGHNT and CDR2 YYREEE come from the germline V gene (reference sequence).

The chain links TRBV19 to TRBJ2-5; D possibly corresponds to TRBD2 (7 bases). CDR3 length: 14 residues. Germline V gene sequence: CDR1 LNHDA, CDR2 SQIVND (reference sequence). V lost 8 bases and J 2 bases, leaving 15 bases between the germline ends. The CDR3: CASSGGQTQETQYF. In nucleotides, the CDR3 is TGTGCCAGTTCCGGGGGGCAGACACAAGAGACCCAGTACTTC.

The chain links TRBV5-3 to TRBJ2-7, with 15 positions matching TRBD2. TRBV5-3 is labeled an ORF, and its function is uncertain. The J segment lost 3 bases and the V segment lost 1 base, leaving 11 bases of the junction unmatched. The CDR3 runs to 19 residues. CDR3 coding DNA: TGTGCCAGAAGCTTGACGGGCCTGGGACTAGCGGGAGGCCGCTACGAGCAGTACTTC. This encodes CARSLTGLGLAGGRYEQYF.

This clone occurred once. The CDR3 DNA reads as TGTGCTGGACAGGGCAGCAATCAGCCCCAGCATTTT. This codes for CAGQGSNQPQHF. This chain uses TRBV7-9 with TRBJ1-5; 8 nucleotides agree with TRBD1. Germline CDR1 and CDR2: SEHNR and FQNEAQ (reference sequence). The CDR3 is 12 residues long.

The gene calls are TRBV6-6 and TRBJ1-2; tentatively, D is TRBD1 (5 bases). CDR1 is MNHNY and CDR2 is SVGAGI in the germline V gene (reference sequence). The ends were cut back, 0 bases at V and 2 bases at J, with 10 bases in the middle. The CDR3 runs to 15 residues. The CDR3 bases are TGTGCCAGCAGTTACTCTCGTGACAGCAACTATGGCTACACCTTC. It is translated as CASSYSRDSNYGYTF.

This clone appeared a single time. The rearrangement links TRBV19 to TRBJ2-7; D call uncertain. From germline, CDR1 is LNHDA and CDR2 SQIVND (reference sequence). Between the trimmed V and J ends, which lost 3 bases and 0 bases, there was a span of 3 bases. The CDR3 has 12 amino acids. CDR3 DNA sequence: TGTGCCAGTAGTATTAGCTCCTACGAGCAGTACTTC. Translating gives CASSISSYEQYF.

The chain links TRBV18 to TRBJ1-1; perhaps TRBD1 as D (6 bases). Germline assignment: CDR1 KGHSH and CDR2 LQKENI. This CDR3 comprises 13 residues. The ends were cut back, 3 bases at V and 8 bases at J, with 13 bases in the middle. The CDR3 region is CASSPGQLMEAFF. In DNA form, the CDR3 reads TGTGCCAGCTCACCCGGACAGTTAATGGAAGCTTTCTTT.

This chain links TRBV11-3 with TRBJ1-4, with a weak D call TRBD1 (6 bases). Germline CDR1 is SGHNT and CDR2 is YENEEA. There are 15 residues in the CDR3. The germline V and J ends were trimmed by 3 bases and 7 bases, with 15 bases remaining between them. CDR3 region: CASSFRGGSREKLFF. The DNA of the CDR3 is TGTGCCAGCAGCTTTCGGGGGGGCTCGCGTGAAAAACTGTTTTTT.

CDR3 sequence (DNA): TGTGCCAGCAGCTTCCAAGGACAGGGTGGTCAGCCCCAGCATTTT. Translating gives CASSFQGQGGQPQHF. The V call is TRBV9, the J call TRBJ1-5; 8 nucleotides agree with TRBD1. This CDR3 spans 15 amino acids. The germline CDR1 and CDR2 sequences are SGDLS and YYNGEE. The V gene end was trimmed by 4 bases and the J gene end by 6 bases; junction bases not matched to a gene: 9.

The rearrangement links TRBV11-3 to TRBJ1-6; unclear D gene. The V end lost 6 bases, the J end lost 6 bases, and 9 bases lay between the germline ends. CDR1 and CDR2 from the germline V gene are SGHNT and YENEEA. The CDR3 is 13 residues long. CDR3 nucleotide sequence: TGTGCCAGCAGGGAGGAGTTTAATTCACCCCTCCACTTT. Amino acids: CASREEFNSPLHF.

The chain couples TRBV7-9 to TRBJ1-1; D remains ambiguous. Germline-derived CDR1 and CDR2 are SEHNR and FQNEAQ (reference sequence). The germline V and J ends were trimmed by 1 base and 6 bases, with 12 bases remaining between them. This CDR3 region has 14 residues. The CDR3 nucleotides are TGTGCCAGCAGCTTAGTATCTGCGGACTCTGAAGCTTTCTTT. This encodes CASSLVSADSEAFF.

V gene TRBV5-6 combines with J gene TRBJ2-3, with no clear D. In germline, CDR1 is SGHDT, CDR2 YYEEEE. V lost 5 bases and J 0 bases, leaving 7 bases between the germline ends. This CDR3 spans 13 amino acids. CDR3 coding DNA: TGTGCCAGCAGATACTCTAGCACAGATACGCAGTATTTT. It specifies CASRYSSTDTQYF.

V is TRBV12-3 or TRBV12-4 and J is TRBJ2-7; 9 nucleotides align to TRBD1. This CDR3 comprises 13 residues. The V and J ends lost 8 bases and 7 bases, in that order; junction bases with no gene match: 9. As DNA, the CDR3 is TGTGCCAGCGCCGTACAGGGGGCGGTTGAGCAGTACTTC. This sequence encodes CASAVQGAVEQYF.

This clone was observed a single time. The V call is TRBV14, the J call TRBJ2-5; TRBD2 matches 14 bases. This CDR3 region has 20 residues. Trimming took 0 bases from V and 5 from J; bases not matched to a gene: 14. Germline CDR1 is SGHDN and CDR2 is FVKESK. CDR3 loop: CASSQDPRATSGGARETQYF. The CDR3 nucleotides are TGTGCCAGCAGCCAAGATCCTAGGGCGACTAGCGGGGGGGCCCGGGAGACCCAGTACTTC.

V gene TRBV7-8 combines with J gene TRBJ2-3, with 10 bases aligning to TRBD2. The CDR3 totals 15 residues. Unmatched junction bases numbered 5, after V lost 3 bases and J lost 5 bases. CDR1 is SGHVS, CDR2 FQNEAQ, per germline. The CDR3 nucleotides are TGTGCCAGCAGCTTTAATAGCGGGGGGAGAGATACGCAGTATTTT. Protein product: CASSFNSGGRDTQYF. Drawing the rest from reference TRBV7-8 and TRBJ2-3, the complete variable domain is GAGVSQSPRYKVAKRGQDVALRCDPISGHVSLFWYQQALGQGPEFLTYFQNEAQLDKSGLPSDRFFAERPEGSVSTLKIQRTQQEDSAVYLCASSFNSGGRDTQYFGPGTRLTVL.